This T cell receptor beta chain is from a study of blood T cell repertoires in COVID-19. Study in general: The study drew acute and convalescent COVID-19 samples from the United States, Italy and Spain. PBMCs, B-cell-depleted T cells, or T cells were the source of the cDNA or gDNA that made up the material.

J was trimmed by 3 bases and V by 0 bases; bases with no gene match: 0. The germline V gene encodes CDR1 SGHNT and CDR2 YYREEE (reference sequence). The CDR3 consists of 15 residues. Authors' methods: For nucleated cells, counts were estimated from reference gene primer amplification. This table comes from immunoSEQ multiplex PCR, and its TCRdb copy is limited to in-frame clones, with some not included. V and J calls and clone size are given by that table; D and trimming were obtained from the DNA. Here the sample spans under 300,000 clones, about 83% being singletons. Sequenced: peripheral blood. V gene TRBV5-4 combines with J gene TRBJ2-2; 9 bases are shared with TRBD1. The receptor comes from a man older than 75 with acute or convalescent COVID-19. The CDR3 DNA follows: TGTGCCAGCAGCTTGGGACAGGGGGACACCGGGGAGCTGTTTTTT. Its protein is CASSLGQGDTGELFF.